This is a list of T cell receptor beta chains from one sample in a study of a mutant IDH1 vaccine in newly diagnosed glioma. Assay: immunoSEQ multiplex PCR; the TCRdb copy retains only in-frame clones and omits some. Here the sample spans around 76,000 clones, more than 70% being singletons. Which antigens these TCRs recognize remains unknown. The sequences come from PBMCs, collected from a glioma patient whose treatment included an IDH1 peptide vaccine. The receptors shown here come from a woman between 45 and 60 years old with glioma. Each CDR3 is given with its conserved first and last residue. D genes are given only for firm matches. The listing skips clone size in some rows; elsewhere it reads once, few, many or a size class.

V	size	J	D	CDR3	DNA
TRBV28	.	TRBJ2-3	.	CASSPPNSDTQYF	TGTGCCAGCAGTCCCCCCAACTCAGATACGCAGTATTTT
TRBV28	.	TRBJ1-2	.	CASSLGQTYGYTF	TGTGCCAGCAGTTTAGGACAGACCTATGGCTACACCTTC
TRBV28	.	TRBJ1-5	.	CASTPGTNSNQPQHF	TGTGCCAGCACACCCGGGACAAATAGCAATCAGCCCCAGCATTTT
TRBV6-5	.	TRBJ1-5	.	CASSYSGGSNQPQHF	TGTGCCAGCAGTTACTCGGGGGGCAGCAATCAGCCCCAGCATTTT
TRBV14	.	TRBJ2-7	.	CASSQFGRAGHYEQYF	TGTGCCAGCAGCCAATTCGGTAGGGCAGGCCACTACGAGCAGTACTTC
TRBV6-5	.	TRBJ1-2	TRBD1	CASSSWTGYYGYTF	TGTGCCAGCAGCTCCTGGACAGGGTACTATGGCTACACCTTC
TRBV2	.	TRBJ2-1	TRBD2	CASSVPPGQSRGNEQFF	TGTGCCAGCAGTGTACCCCCGGGTCAGTCGCGGGGGAATGAGCAGTTCTTC
TRBV5-4	.	TRBJ1-4	TRBD1	CASSPGQSTNEKLFF	TGTGCCAGCAGCCCGGGACAGTCAACTAATGAAAAACTGTTTTTT
TRBV9	.	TRBJ2-7	TRBD1	CASSVGVGRTGSSYEQYF	TGTGCCAGCAGCGTAGGGGTAGGTCGGACAGGGAGCTCCTACGAGCAGTACTTC
TRBV7-6	.	TRBJ2-1	.	CASSSFTSLSYNEQFF	TGTGCCAGCAGCTCCTTTACTAGCCTGTCTTACAATGAGCAGTTCTTC
TRBV28	.	TRBJ2-3	TRBD2	CASGSESGRGQYF	TGTGCCAGCGGAAGTGAATCCGGGAGGGGGCAGTATTTT
TRBV7-6	.	TRBJ2-7	.	CASSLGGRLDEQYF	TGTGCCAGCAGCTTAGGCGGCAGGCTCGACGAGCAGTACTTC
TRBV11-2	.	TRBJ2-7	TRBD2	CASRRLAGPREQYF	TGTGCCAGCAGGCGACTAGCGGGACCTCGTGAGCAGTACTTC
TRBV7-3	.	TRBJ2-7	.	CASSLLAGPTYEQYF	TGTGCCAGCAGCTTATTGGCGGGACCAACCTACGAGCAGTACTTC
TRBV19	.	TRBJ2-1	.	CASSSREPSYNEQFF	TGTGCCAGTAGTTCCCGGGAGCCCTCCTACAATGAGCAGTTCTTC
TRBV11-3	.	TRBJ2-7	TRBD1	CASSLTGVGEQYF	TGTGCCAGCAGCCTGACAGGGGTCGGGGAGCAGTACTTC
TRBV18	.	TRBJ2-3	.	CASSPPGFADTQYF	TGTGCCAGCTCACCACCGGGGTTTGCAGATACGCAGTATTTT
TRBV6-1	.	TRBJ2-7	.	CASSESPSQDANF	TGTGCCAGCAGTGAAAGCCCGTCCCAGGACGCAAACTTC
TRBV6-5	.	TRBJ2-3	.	CASSYTPGNPTDTQYF	TGTGCCAGCAGTTACACTCCCGGGAACCCCACAGATACGCAGTATTTT
TRBV5-6	.	TRBJ2-1	TRBD2	CASSLGLAGDNEQFF	TGTGCCAGCAGCTTGGGACTAGCGGGGGACAATGAGCAGTTCTTC
TRBV6-5	.	TRBJ2-3	.	CASTSQGDTQYF	TGTGCCAGCACGTCACAGGGAGATACGCAGTATTTT
TRBV7-9	.	TRBJ2-3	.	CASSQPLRGDTQYF	TGTGCCAGCAGCCAACCGCTCCGTGGGGATACGCAGTATTTT
TRBV7-8	few	TRBJ2-5	.	CASSFGGQETQYF	TGTGCCAGCAGCTTTGGCGGCCAAGAGACCCAGTACTTC
TRBV5-6	.	TRBJ2-1	.	CASSSTQGTNEQFF	TGTGCCAGCAGCTCAACACAAGGGACAAATGAGCAGTTCTTC
TRBV28	few	TRBJ1-5	.	CASSARSQPQHF	TGTGCCAGCAGCGCTCGGTCCCAGCCCCAGCATTTT
TRBV19	few	TRBJ1-5	.	CASSIKVGGNQPQHF	TGTGCCAGTAGTATCAAGGTTGGTGGCAATCAGCCCCAGCATTTT
TRBV28	.	TRBJ2-7	.	CASTTGGGREQYF	TGTGCCAGCACCACTGGCGGGGGCCGCGAGCAGTACTTC
TRBV4-1	.	TRBJ1-4	.	CASSQTRGEKLFF	TGCGCCAGCAGCCAAACTAGGGGGGAAAAACTGTTTTTT
TRBV6-5	once	TRBJ2-5	TRBD1	CASSSSGTGDPVDQYF	TGTGCCAGCAGTTCTTCCGGGACAGGGGACCCGGTAGACCAGTACTTC
TRBV18	.	TRBJ2-4	TRBD1	CASSPEGAAKNIQYF	TGTGCCAGCTCACCAGAGGGGGCTGCCAAAAACATTCAGTACTTC
TRBV11-2	.	TRBJ1-3	.	CASSLEAFTGNTIYF	TGTGCCAGCAGCTTAGAGGCATTCACTGGAAACACCATATATTTT
TRBV19	.	TRBJ2-4	.	CASSIQLAKNIQYF	TGTGCCAGTAGTATCCAGTTAGCCAAAAACATTCAGTACTTC
TRBV19	.	TRBJ2-5	TRBD2	CASSISGSETQYF	TGTGCCAGTAGTATTAGCGGGTCAGAGACCCAGTACTTC
TRBV6-6	.	TRBJ2-7	TRBD2	CASSPPKRERHEQYF	TGTGCCAGCAGTCCCCCCAAGCGGGAGCGCCACGAGCAGTACTTC
TRBV5-4	.	TRBJ2-1	.	CASSIGPQEDEQFF	TGTGCCAGCAGCATTGGGCCACAAGAGGATGAGCAGTTCTTC
TRBV19	.	TRBJ2-5	.	CASRGLETQYF	TGTGCCAGTAGGGGCCTAGAGACCCAGTACTTC
TRBV7-9	.	TRBJ1-1	.	CASSLGQPPAEAFF	TGTGCCAGCAGCTTAGGACAGCCACCCGCTGAAGCTTTCTTT
TRBV4-2	.	TRBJ2-7	.	CASSQAAGGEQYF	TGTGCCAGCAGCCAAGCAGCAGGAGGAGAGCAGTACTTC
TRBV19	.	TRBJ2-6	.	CASSIKPGNSGANVLTF	TGTGCCAGTAGTATTAAGCCGGGCAACTCTGGGGCCAACGTCCTGACTTTC
TRBV19	.	TRBJ2-1	TRBD2	CASFHQRESSYNEQFF	TGTGCCAGTTTCCACCAGCGGGAAAGCTCCTACAATGAGCAGTTCTTC
TRBV5-4	few	TRBJ1-5	.	CASSLDRSDQPQHF	TGTGCCAGCAGCTTGGACAGGTCTGATCAGCCCCAGCATTTT
TRBV5-6	.	TRBJ2-1	.	CASSRARVPQFF	TGTGCCAGCAGCCGCGCCCGGGTTCCTCAGTTCTTC
TRBV10-3	.	TRBJ2-1	TRBD2	CAISESPTSGRGEQFF	TGTGCCATCAGTGAGTCGCCGACTAGCGGGAGAGGTGAGCAGTTCTTC
TRBV28	.	TRBJ1-2	.	CASSLAPDGYTF	TGTGCCAGCAGTTTGGCCCCGGATGGCTACACCTTC